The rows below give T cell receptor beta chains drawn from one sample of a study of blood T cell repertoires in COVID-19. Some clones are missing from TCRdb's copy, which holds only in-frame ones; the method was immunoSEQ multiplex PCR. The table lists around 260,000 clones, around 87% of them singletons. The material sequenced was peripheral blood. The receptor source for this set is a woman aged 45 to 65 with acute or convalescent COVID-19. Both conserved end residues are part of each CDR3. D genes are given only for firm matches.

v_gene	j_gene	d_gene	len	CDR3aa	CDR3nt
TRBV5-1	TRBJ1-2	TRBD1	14	CASSYSGQTYGYTF	TGCGCCAGCAGCTACTCGGGACAGACCTATGGCTACACCTTC
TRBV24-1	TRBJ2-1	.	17	CATSDSLEGGSYNEQFF	TGTGCCACCAGTGATAGTTTAGAAGGGGGCTCCTACAATGAGCAGTTCTTC
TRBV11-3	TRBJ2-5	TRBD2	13	CASSSGGRETQYF	TGTGCCAGCAGCTCCGGCGGGAGAGAGACCCAGTACTTC
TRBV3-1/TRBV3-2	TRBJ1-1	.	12	CASRQGSTEAFF	TGTGCCAGCAGACAGGGATCCACTGAAGCTTTCTTT
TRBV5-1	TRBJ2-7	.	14	CASSLAVGSYEQYF	TGCGCCAGCAGCTTGGCGGTCGGCTCCTACGAGCAGTACTTC
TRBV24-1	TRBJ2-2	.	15	CATSVGGYDTGELFF	TGTGCCACCAGTGTAGGAGGGTACGACACCGGGGAGCTGTTTTTT
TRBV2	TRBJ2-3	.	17	CASGRGTRAKFTDTQYF	TGTGCCAGCGGCAGGGGAACCAGAGCCAAGTTCACAGATACGCAGTATTTT
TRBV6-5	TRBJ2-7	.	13	CASRRTGTYEQYF	TGTGCCAGCAGACGAACAGGGACCTACGAGCAGTACTTC
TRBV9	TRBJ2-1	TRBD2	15	CASSVELAGGYEQFF	TGTGCCAGCAGCGTAGAACTAGCGGGAGGCTATGAGCAGTTCTTC
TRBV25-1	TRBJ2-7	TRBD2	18	CASSEYPYSSGRAYEQYF	TGTGCCAGCAGTGAATATCCCTACTCTAGCGGGAGGGCCTACGAGCAGTACTTC
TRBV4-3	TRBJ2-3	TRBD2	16	CASSQTSLSWADTQYF	TGCGCCAGCAGCCAGACTAGCCTATCTTGGGCAGATACGCAGTATTTT
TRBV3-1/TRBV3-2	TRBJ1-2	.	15	CASSQDRAANYGYTF	TGTGCCAGCAGCCAAGACAGGGCGGCTAACTATGGCTACACCTTC
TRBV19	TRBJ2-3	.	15	CASSIFPGNTDTQYF	TGTGCCAGTAGTATTTTCCCGGGGAACACAGATACGCAGTATTTT